This record covers a single TCR beta chain. V was cut by 1 base and J by 6 bases, with 13 bases left in between. CDR1 and CDR2 from the germline V gene are SGHTA and FQGNSA. The CDR3 runs to 15 residues. TCRdb re-analysed the reads in MiXCR, keeping a single row per CDR3 protein. This table has 200,000 to 300,000 distinct CDR3 sequences, 9.1% appearing once. The sample comes from a study of T cell repertoires in cytomegalovirus infection. Study details: Signatures in public TCR beta sequences pointed to both CMV infection and matching HLA type.

The clonotype originates from a human donor in good health (CMV status not recorded). Some clones in this sample may be carry-over from other donors' samples. This chain links TRBV7-2 with TRBJ1-5, with D tentatively TRBD1 (5 bases). Sequenced sample: PBMCs. The CDR3 DNA reads as TGTGCCAGCAGCTTAGTGTCAGGGATCGGTCAGCCCCAGCATTTT. Translating it yields CASSLVSGIGQPQHF.